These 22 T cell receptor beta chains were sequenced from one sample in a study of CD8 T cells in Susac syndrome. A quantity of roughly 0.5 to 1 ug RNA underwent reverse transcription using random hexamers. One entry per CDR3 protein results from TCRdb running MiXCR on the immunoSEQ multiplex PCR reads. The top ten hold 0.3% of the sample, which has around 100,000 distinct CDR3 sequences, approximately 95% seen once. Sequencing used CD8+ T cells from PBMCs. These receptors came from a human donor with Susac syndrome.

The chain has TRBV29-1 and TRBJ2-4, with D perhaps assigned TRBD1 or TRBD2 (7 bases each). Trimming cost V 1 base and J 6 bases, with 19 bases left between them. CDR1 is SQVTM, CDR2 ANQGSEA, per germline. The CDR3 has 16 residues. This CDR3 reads CSVEARGGRVGNIQYF. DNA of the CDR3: TGCAGCGTTGAAGCCAGGGGGGGACGGGTCGGAAACATTCAGTACTTC.

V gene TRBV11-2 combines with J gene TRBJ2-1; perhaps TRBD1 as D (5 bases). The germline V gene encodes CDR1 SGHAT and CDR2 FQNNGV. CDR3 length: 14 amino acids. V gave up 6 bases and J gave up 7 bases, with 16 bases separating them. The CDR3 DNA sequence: TGTGCCAGCAGTCATTGGACAAAAACTAATGAGCAGTTCTTC. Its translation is CASSHWTKTNEQFF.

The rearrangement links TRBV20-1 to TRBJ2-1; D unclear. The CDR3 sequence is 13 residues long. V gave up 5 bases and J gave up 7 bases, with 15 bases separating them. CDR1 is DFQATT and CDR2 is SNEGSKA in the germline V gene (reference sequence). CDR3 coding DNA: TGCAGTGCTGAACCCGAGGTGATTAATGAGCAGTTCTTC. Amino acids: CSAEPEVINEQFF.

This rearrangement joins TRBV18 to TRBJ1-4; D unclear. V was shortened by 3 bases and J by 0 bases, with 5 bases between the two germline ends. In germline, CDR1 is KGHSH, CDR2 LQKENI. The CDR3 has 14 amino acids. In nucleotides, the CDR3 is TGTGCCAGCTCACCCCAGGCAACTAATGAAAAACTGTTTTTT. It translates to CASSPQATNEKLFF.

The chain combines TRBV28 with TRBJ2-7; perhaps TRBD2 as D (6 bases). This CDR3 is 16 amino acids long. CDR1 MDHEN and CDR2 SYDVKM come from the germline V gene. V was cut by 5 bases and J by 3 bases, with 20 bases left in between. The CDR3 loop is CASSEGRGWGGYEQYF. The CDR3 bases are TGTGCCAGCAGTGAAGGCCGGGGATGGGGAGGCTACGAGCAGTACTTC.

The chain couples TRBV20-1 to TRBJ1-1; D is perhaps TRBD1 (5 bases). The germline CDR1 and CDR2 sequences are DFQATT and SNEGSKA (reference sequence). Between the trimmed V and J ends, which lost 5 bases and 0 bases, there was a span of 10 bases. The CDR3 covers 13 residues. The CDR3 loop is CSAPDSVNTEAFF. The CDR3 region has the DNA TGCAGTGCTCCAGACAGCGTGAACACTGAAGCTTTCTTT.

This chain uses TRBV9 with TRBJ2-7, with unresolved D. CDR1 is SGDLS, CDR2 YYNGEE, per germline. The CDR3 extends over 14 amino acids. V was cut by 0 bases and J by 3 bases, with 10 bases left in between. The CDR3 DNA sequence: TGTGCCAGCAGCGTAGAAGACGGTATCTACGAGCAGTACTTC. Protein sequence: CASSVEDGIYEQYF.

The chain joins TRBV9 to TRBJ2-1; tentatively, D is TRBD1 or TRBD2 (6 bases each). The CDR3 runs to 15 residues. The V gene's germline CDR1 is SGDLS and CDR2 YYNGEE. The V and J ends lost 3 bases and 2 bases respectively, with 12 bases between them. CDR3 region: CASSAGGPTYNEQFF. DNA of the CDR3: TGTGCCAGCAGCGCTGGGGGGCCCACCTACAATGAGCAGTTCTTC.

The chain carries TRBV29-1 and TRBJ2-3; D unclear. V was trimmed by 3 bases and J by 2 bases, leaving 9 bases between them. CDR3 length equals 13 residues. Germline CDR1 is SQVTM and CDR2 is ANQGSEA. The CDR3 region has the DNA TGCAGCGTTGAGGTGGAATACACAGATACGCAGTATTTT. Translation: CSVEVEYTDTQYF.

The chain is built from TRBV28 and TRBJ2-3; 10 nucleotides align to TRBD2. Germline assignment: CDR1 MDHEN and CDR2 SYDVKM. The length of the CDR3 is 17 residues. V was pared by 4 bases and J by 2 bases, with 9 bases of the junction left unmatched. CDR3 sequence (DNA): TGTGCCAGCAGTTACCCCCCGACTAGCGGGTACACAGATACGCAGTATTTT. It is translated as CASSYPPTSGYTDTQYF.

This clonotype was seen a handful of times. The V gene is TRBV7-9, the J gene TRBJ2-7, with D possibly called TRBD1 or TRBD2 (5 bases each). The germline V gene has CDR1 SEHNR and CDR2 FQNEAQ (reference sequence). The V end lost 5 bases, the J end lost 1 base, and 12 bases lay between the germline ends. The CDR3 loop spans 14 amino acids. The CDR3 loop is CASSPGTGSYEQYF. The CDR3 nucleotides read TGTGCCAGCAGCCCCGGGACGGGGTCCTACGAGCAGTACTTC.

The chain's CDR3 is CASRSDRLRGNNEQFF. The CDR3 region has the DNA TGTGCCAGCAGGTCCGACAGGTTAAGGGGAAACAATGAGCAGTTCTTC. V usage is TRBV28 and J usage is TRBJ2-1; possible D gene TRBD1, 6 bases. CDR3 size: 16 residues. Germline CDR1 MDHEN, CDR2 SYDVKM. Deletions cut 6 bases from V and 5 bases from J, with 20 bases between.

The CDR3 DNA sequence: TGTGCCAGCAGCTTAGGTGCAGGCAATGAGCAGTACTTC. Translating gives CASSLGAGNEQYF. The rearrangement joins TRBV7-9 to TRBJ2-7, with D hard to call. This CDR3 comprises 13 residues. Germline V gene sequence: CDR1 SEHNR, CDR2 FQNEAQ (reference sequence). V lost 1 base and J 7 bases, leaving 11 bases between the germline ends.

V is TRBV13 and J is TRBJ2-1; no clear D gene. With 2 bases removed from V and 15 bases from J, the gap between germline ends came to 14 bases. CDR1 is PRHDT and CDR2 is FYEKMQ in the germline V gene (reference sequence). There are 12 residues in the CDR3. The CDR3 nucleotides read TGTGCCAGCAGCTTACGAGACCGAATAGGGTTCTTC. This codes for CASSLRDRIGFF.

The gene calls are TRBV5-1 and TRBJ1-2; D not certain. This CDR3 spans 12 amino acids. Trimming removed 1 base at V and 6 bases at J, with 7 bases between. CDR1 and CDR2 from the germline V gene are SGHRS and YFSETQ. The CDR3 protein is CASSLSSDGYTF. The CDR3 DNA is TGCGCCAGCAGCTTGTCCTCGGATGGCTACACCTTC.

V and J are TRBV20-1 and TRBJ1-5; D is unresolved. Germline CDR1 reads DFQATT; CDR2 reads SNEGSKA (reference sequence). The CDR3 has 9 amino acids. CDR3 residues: CTPDQPQHF. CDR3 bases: TGCACCCCCGATCAGCCCCAGCATTTT.

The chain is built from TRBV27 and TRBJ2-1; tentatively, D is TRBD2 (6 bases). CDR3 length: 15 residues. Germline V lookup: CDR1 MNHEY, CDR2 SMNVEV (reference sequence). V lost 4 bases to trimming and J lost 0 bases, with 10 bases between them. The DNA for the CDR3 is TGTGCCAGCAGTTGGACGCGGGACTCCTACAATGAGCAGTTCTTC. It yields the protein CASSWTRDSYNEQFF.

CDR3 sequence reads: CASSQDRRAEAFF. CDR3 sequence (DNA): TGTGCCAGCAGCCAAGATCGGCGGGCTGAAGCTTTCTTT. The chain has TRBV14 and TRBJ1-1; D call uncertain. V was clipped by 0 bases and J by 6 bases, with 8 bases between them. The CDR3 is 13 amino acids. CDR1 SGHDN and CDR2 FVKESK come from the germline V gene.

The CDR3 sequence: CSAKGGGTTNEQYF. DNA for the CDR3: TGCAGTGCCAAAGGGGGGGGGACAACTAACGAGCAGTACTTC. V gene TRBV20-1 combines with J gene TRBJ2-7, with a tentative D call TRBD2 (7 bases). The CDR3 spans 14 residues. Germline loops: CDR1 DFQATT, CDR2 SNEGSKA (reference sequence). With 6 bases removed from V and 5 bases from J, the gap between germline ends came to 20 bases.

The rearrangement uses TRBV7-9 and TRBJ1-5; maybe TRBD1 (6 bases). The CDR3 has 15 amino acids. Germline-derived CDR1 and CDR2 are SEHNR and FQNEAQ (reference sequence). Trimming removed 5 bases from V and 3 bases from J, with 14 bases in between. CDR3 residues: CASSPGGQVNQPQHF. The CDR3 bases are TGTGCCAGCAGCCCCGGGGGACAAGTCAATCAGCCCCAGCATTTT.

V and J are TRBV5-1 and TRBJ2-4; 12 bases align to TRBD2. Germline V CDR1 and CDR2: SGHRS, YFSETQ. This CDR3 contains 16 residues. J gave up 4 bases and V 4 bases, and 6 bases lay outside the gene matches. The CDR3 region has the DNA TGCGCCAGCAGCCCGGGGACTAGCGGGCTAAAAAACATTCAGTACTTC. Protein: CASSPGTSGLKNIQYF.

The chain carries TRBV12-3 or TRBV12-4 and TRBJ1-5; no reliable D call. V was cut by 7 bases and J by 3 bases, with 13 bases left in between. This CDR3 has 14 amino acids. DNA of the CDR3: TGTGCCAGCACCTCACTGGGTTACAATCAGCCCCAGCATTTT. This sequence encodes CASTSLGYNQPQHF.